This entry concerns a single T cell receptor (beta chain). Its antigen remains unidentified. These data come from a study of T cells in Graves' hyperthyroidism and ophthalmopathy. V dropped 5 bases and J dropped 10; count of bases not matched to a gene: 14. Germline V CDR1 and CDR2: SGHTA, FQGTGA. The CDR3 is 17 residues long. Amplification of TCR beta CDR3 regions used RNA as the template. In the first-round RT-PCR of the TCR CDR3, the HTBI primer set was used. TCRdb processed the multiplex PCR reads anew with MiXCR; each CDR3 protein has one entry. The top ten clones hold around 40% of a sample with approximately 400,000 distinct CDR3 sequences, 18% of them seen once. Points from the study as a whole: A model of 13 V-J pairs discriminated ophthalmopathy from stable hyperthyroidism. Most thyroid clonotypes expanded above 0.001 were also detected in blood. Model predictions of ophthalmopathy came a median around 6.5 months before onset.

The PBMCs studied were ones that came from 10 ml fresh peripheral blood. The chain combines TRBV7-3 with TRBJ2-3, with TRBD2 matching over 14 bases. This TCR was recovered from a man aged 18 to 29 with Graves' ophthalmopathy. The sequenced material came from blood. CDR3 sequence: CASSETGTSGGGMSQYF. The CDR3, as DNA: TGTGCCAGCAGCGAAACCGGGACTAGCGGGGGAGGAATGTCGCAGTATTTT.